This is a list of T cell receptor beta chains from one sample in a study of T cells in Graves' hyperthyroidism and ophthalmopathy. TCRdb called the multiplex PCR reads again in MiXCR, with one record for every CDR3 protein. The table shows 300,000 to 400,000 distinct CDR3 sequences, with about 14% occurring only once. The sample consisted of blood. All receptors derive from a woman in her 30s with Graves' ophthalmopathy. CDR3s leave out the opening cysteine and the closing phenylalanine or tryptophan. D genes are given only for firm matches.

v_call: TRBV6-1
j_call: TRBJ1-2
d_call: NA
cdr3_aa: ASRTGTAYGYT

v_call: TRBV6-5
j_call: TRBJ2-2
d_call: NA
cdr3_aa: ASSYEGQVTGELF

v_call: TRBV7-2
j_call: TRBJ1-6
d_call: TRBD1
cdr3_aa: ASSSSDRGRPLH

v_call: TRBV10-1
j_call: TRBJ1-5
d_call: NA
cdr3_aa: ASSARQSTASPIKQPQH

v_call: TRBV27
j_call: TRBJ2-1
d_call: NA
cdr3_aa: ASSLRGSGNYNEQF

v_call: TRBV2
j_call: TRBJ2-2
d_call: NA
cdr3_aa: ASRQKANTGELF

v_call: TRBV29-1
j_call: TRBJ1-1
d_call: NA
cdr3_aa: SVEDSPGTEAF

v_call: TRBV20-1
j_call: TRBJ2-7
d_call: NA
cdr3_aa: SARNNGQFPYEQY

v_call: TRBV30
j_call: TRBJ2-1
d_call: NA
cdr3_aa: AWSVQFDNEQF

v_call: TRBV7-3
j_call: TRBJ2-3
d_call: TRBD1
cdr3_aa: ASSLGKQGAGTDTQY

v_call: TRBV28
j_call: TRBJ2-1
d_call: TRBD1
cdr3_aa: ASSARDRVYNEQF

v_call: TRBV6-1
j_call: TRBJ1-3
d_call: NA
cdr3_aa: ASYFGSGNTIY

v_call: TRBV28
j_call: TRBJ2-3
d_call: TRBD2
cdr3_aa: ASRTSGLDGTDTQY

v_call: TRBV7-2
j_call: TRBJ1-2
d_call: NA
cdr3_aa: ASSGRQVAFYGYT

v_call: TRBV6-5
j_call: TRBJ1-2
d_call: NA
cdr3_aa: ASSYGAAEGSGYT

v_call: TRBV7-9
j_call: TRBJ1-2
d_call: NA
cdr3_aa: ASSFWTGGYT

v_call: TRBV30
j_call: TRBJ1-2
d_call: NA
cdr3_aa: AWKATRQIYT

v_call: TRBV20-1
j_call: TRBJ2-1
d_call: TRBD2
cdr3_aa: SARDAPGLGGEQF

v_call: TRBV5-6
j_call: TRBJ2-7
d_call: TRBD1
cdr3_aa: ASSLARTGDEQY

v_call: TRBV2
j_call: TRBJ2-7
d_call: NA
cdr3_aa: ASTRSSYEQY

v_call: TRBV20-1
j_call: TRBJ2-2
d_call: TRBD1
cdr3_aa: SAAGQGARTGELF

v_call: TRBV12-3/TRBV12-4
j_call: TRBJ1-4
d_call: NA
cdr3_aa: ASSWKGNEKLF

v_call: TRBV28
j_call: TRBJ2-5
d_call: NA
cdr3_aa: ASRINNRETQY

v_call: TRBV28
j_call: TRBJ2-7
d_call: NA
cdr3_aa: ASSYPGSYEQY

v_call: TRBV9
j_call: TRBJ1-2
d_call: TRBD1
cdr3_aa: ASSTLVGGPGTGIGYT

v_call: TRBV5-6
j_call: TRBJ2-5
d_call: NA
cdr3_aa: ASSLARVSGETQY

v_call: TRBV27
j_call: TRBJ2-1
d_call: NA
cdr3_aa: ASSLARLGEQF

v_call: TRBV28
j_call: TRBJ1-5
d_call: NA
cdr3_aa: ASKTPGQPQH

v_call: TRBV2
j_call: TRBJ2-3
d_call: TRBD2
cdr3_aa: ANLAGRTDTQY

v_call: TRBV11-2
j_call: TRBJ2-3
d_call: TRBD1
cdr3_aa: ASSLEQGIGLTDTQY

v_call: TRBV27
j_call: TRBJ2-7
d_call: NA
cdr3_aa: ASSLSVSGGTVNYEQY

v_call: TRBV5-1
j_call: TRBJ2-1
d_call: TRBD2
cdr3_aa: ASSLRGGAGYEQF

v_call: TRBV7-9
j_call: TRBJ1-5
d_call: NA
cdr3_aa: ASSYDQGGQPQH

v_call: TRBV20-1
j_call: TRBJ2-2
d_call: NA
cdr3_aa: SAGANTGELF

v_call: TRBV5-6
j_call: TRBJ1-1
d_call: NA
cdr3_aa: ASGMGGNTEAF

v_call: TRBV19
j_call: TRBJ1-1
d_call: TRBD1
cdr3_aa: ASTLRSSGTGPMNTEAF

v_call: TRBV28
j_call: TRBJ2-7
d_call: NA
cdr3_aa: ASSLGVEGGPSSYEQY

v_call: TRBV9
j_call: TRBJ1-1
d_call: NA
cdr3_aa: ASSVGTLGNTEAF